A single sample is the source of the 20 T cell receptor beta chains below, sequenced in a study of metastatic and nonmetastatic thyroid tumors. TCRdb re-called clones from the PCR reads using MiXCR. Here the sample spans tens of thousands of clones, less than 20% being singletons. Prior to thyroid surgery, none of the patients had received any treatment. The sequenced material came from tumor tissue. The receptors derive from a female donor with papillary thyroid cancer or a benign thyroid nodule (not recorded which). Some clones in this sample may be carry-over from other donors' samples.

This clone was recorded many times. The chain links TRBV20-1 to TRBJ2-7; no firm D call. CDR1 and CDR2 (germline): DFQATT, SNEGSKA (reference sequence). V lost 5 bases and J lost 2, with 19 bases in between. The CDR3 is made up of 15 amino acids. CDR3 loop: CSAGRMGGLPYEQYF. CDR3 coding DNA: TGCAGTGCTGGTCGTATGGGCGGTCTACCCTACGAGCAGTACTTC.

This clone was recorded a few times. The CDR3 sequence: CASSQAGLQLQETQYF. The DNA of the CDR3 is TGTGCCAGCAGCCAAGCGGGACTTCAGCTTCAAGAGACCCAGTACTTC. J is TRBJ2-5 and V is TRBV14; a weak D match, TRBD2 (6 bases). The CDR3 totals 16 residues. The V gene lost 1 base and the J gene lost 2 bases, with 14 bases spanning the gap. The germline V gene has CDR1 SGHDN and CDR2 FVKESK. The entire variable domain, with the rest obtained from reference TRBV14 and TRBJ2-5, is as follows: EAGVTQFPSHSVIEKGQTVTLRCDPISGHDNLYWYRRVMGKEIKFLLHFVKESKQDESGMPNNRFLAERTGGTYSTLKVQPAELEDSGVYFCASSQAGLQLQETQYFGPGTRLLVL.

The chain links TRBV6-5 to TRBJ1-2; possible D gene TRBD1, 5 bases. Germline V lookup: CDR1 MNHEY, CDR2 SVGAGI. This CDR3 region has 12 residues. The germline V and J ends were trimmed by 0 bases and 7 bases, with 6 bases remaining between them. The CDR3 sequence is CASSYSGTGYTF. CDR3 nucleotide sequence: TGTGCCAGCAGTTACTCAGGGACTGGCTACACCTTC.

This clone was found many times. J is TRBJ2-1 and V is TRBV27; D ambiguous. CDR3 length: 12 residues. V was pared by 6 bases and J by 4 bases, with 7 bases between. CDR1 MNHEY and CDR2 SMNVEV come from the germline V gene (reference sequence). The CDR3 is CASRGPYNEQFF. CDR3 in DNA: TGTGCCAGCAGAGGCCCTTACAATGAGCAGTTCTTC.

Ten or more counts support this clone. V is TRBV6-1 and J is TRBJ2-5, with 9 positions matching TRBD1. After removal of 6 bases from V and 8 bases from J, the junction contained 10 bases not matched to a gene. CDR3 length equals 14 residues. From germline, CDR1 is MNHNS and CDR2 SASEGT. Written as DNA, the CDR3 is TGTGCCAGCAGCGAAAGAGGACAGGGGAGTACCCAGTACTTC. Its translation: CASSERGQGSTQYF.

The J gene is TRBJ2-3, the V gene TRBV20-1; D is unresolved. Trimming removed 1 base at V and 6 bases at J, with 17 bases between. Germline values: CDR1 DFQATT, CDR2 SNEGSKA (reference sequence). CDR3 length: 15 residues. The CDR3 bases are TGCAGTGCTAGAGTGGCTATCGGAGCCACGGATACGCAGTATTTT. Translation gives CSARVAIGATDTQYF.

In this sample, this clone turned up many times. The J gene is TRBJ2-7, the V gene TRBV4-3; no firm D call. This CDR3 comprises 15 residues. V lost 0 bases and J lost 2, with 11 bases in between. CDR1 LGHNA and CDR2 YSLEER come from the germline V gene. CDR3 protein: CASSQDAGGPYEQYF. CDR3 in DNA: TGCGCCAGCAGCCAAGACGCAGGTGGGCCCTACGAGCAGTACTTC.

This clone was picked up many times. This sequence joins TRBV6-6 and TRBJ2-1; 8 bases are shared with TRBD2. The V gene end was trimmed by 2 bases and the J gene end by 8 bases; junction bases not matched to a gene: 11. This CDR3 has 16 amino acids. Germline V gene lookup returns CDR1 MNHNY and CDR2 SVGAGI (reference sequence). CDR3 nucleotide sequence: TGTGCCAGCAGTTACAATGCGGGACGGGGGGGGTATGAGCAGTTCTTC. It codes for CASSYNAGRGGYEQFF.

This clone was found once. The chain combines TRBV2 with TRBJ2-6; weak D call: TRBD1 (6 bases). V gave up 8 bases and J gave up 6 bases, with 23 bases separating them. The CDR3 contains 17 residues. The germline V gene encodes CDR1 SNHLY and CDR2 FYNNEI. In nucleotides, the CDR3 is TGTGCCAGCCGACAGGTATCAGCTAGCCCTGAGGCCAACGTCCTGACTTTC. As protein: CASRQVSASPEANVLTF.

This clone was picked up many times. This chain connects TRBV10-3 to TRBJ2-1; 9 bases map to TRBD1. V shed 6 bases, J shed 6 bases, and the junction held 9 bases outside the gene matches. Looked up from germline, CDR1 is ENHRY and CDR2 is SYGVKD. The CDR3 runs 15 residues. Here the CDR3 reads CAISPGTGSGNEQFF. As DNA, the CDR3 is TGTGCCATCAGCCCGGGGACAGGGTCGGGCAATGAGCAGTTCTTC.

The table lists this clone with many counts. The chain carries TRBV11-2 and TRBJ1-3, with D unresolved. V was clipped by 5 bases and J by 2 bases, with 7 bases between them. This CDR3 contains 13 residues. Per germline, CDR1 SGHAT and CDR2 FQNNGV. The CDR3 reads CASSPPPGNTIYF. The DNA for the CDR3 is TGTGCCAGCAGCCCACCCCCTGGAAACACCATATATTTT.

This clone was observed many times. V gene TRBV20-1 combines with J gene TRBJ1-5; 7 nucleotides line up with TRBD1. The germline V gene has CDR1 DFQATT and CDR2 SNEGSKA (reference sequence). J gave up 2 bases and V 5 bases, and 9 bases lay outside the gene matches. The CDR3 is 15 amino acids. The CDR3 is CSAPDQGGGNQPQHF. The CDR3 DNA reads as TGCAGTGCTCCCGATCAGGGGGGGGGCAATCAGCCCCAGCATTTT.

The sample holds many counts of this clone. For the CDR3, the DNA is TGTGCCAGCAGAGGCAGACTAGCGGGAAATTCGGATACGCAGTATTTT. This sequence encodes CASRGRLAGNSDTQYF. The chain employs TRBV6-1 and TRBJ2-3; 11 positions match TRBD2. V lost 6 bases and J lost 6; bases outside the gene matches: 11. The CDR3 has 16 residues. The germline gives CDR1 MNHNS, CDR2 SASEGT.

This clone has only one observation. At one boundary the junction diverges from the germline segment, which might be a read error. CDR3 loop: CASSSTAWSTQAFF. The CDR3 region has the DNA TGTGCCAGCAGCTCGACAGCCTGGAGCACTCAAGCTTTCTTT. The chain uses TRBV5-6 and TRBJ1-1, with D maybe TRBD1 (5 bases). The germline V gene encodes CDR1 SGHDT and CDR2 YYEEEE. The CDR3 is made up of 14 amino acids.

This clone has at least ten counts. V and J are TRBV6-1 and TRBJ2-3, with D possibly being TRBD2 (7 bases). The V gene's germline CDR1 is MNHNS and CDR2 SASEGT. The CDR3 loop spans 13 amino acids. V lost 8 bases to trimming and J lost 1 base, with 10 bases between them. The DNA of the CDR3 is TGTGCCAGCGCGGGGGCCGGCACAGATACGCAGTATTTT. The encoded protein is CASAGAGTDTQYF.

This clone showed up just once. At one of its ends the junction is not consistent with the germline gene, which may arise from a read error. Written as DNA, the CDR3 is TGCGCCAGCATCTTTATGACTGGGGCCAACGTCCTTACTTTC. Translated: CASIFMTGANVLTF. This rearrangement joins TRBV5-1 to TRBJ2-6, with D perhaps TRBD1 (5 bases). The CDR3 is 14 amino acids. Per germline, CDR1 SGHRS and CDR2 YFSETQ.

This clone appeared once. The chain has TRBV20-1 and TRBJ1-3, with 7 positions matching TRBD1. This CDR3 is built from 14 residues. Germline CDR1 is DFQATT and CDR2 is SNEGSKA (reference sequence). V shed 2 bases, J shed 4 bases, and the junction held 5 bases outside the gene matches. The DNA of the CDR3 is TGCAGTGCTAGACCACCACAGGGGGGAAACACCATATATTTT. Encoded protein: CSARPPQGGNTIYF.

This clone showed up many times. A read error may explain this, as a much larger clone is one base away. The same CDR3 can be traced to other DNA sequences in this sample. J is TRBJ2-1 and V is TRBV6-1, with 14 positions matching TRBD2. Per the germline V gene, CDR1 is MNHNS and CDR2 is SASEGT. CDR3 length: 16 amino acids. J lost 6 bases, V lost 6 bases, and 7 bases had no gene match. The CDR3 DNA reads TGTGCCAGCAGGGGGCCGGGACTAGCGGGAGCCAATGAGCAGTTCTTC. Translation gives CASRGPGLAGANEQFF.

This clone was counted a few times. At one end the junction does not follow the germline gene, possibly because of a read error. The chain uses TRBV15 and TRBJ2-7; D not resolved. The CDR3 is 13 amino acids. Germline V gene lookup returns CDR1 LNHNV and CDR2 YYDKDF (reference sequence). The chain's CDR3 is CATGRVGAVEQYF. CDR3 coding DNA: TGTGCCACCGGCAGAGTGGGTGCTGTCGAGCAGTACTTC.

With respect to this clone: Being one base from a much bigger clone, this may be a read error. The CDR3: CASSVGWGDSPLHF. In DNA form, the CDR3 reads TGTGCCAGCAGCGTAGGATGGGGGGATTCACCCCTCCACTTT. This rearrangement joins TRBV9 to TRBJ1-6; maybe TRBD1 (5 bases). The germline V and J ends were trimmed by 0 bases and 8 bases, with 9 bases remaining between them. In germline, CDR1 is SGDLS, CDR2 YYNGEE. This CDR3 contains 14 residues.